This TCR beta chain was profiled in a study of shared clonotypes between healthy human individuals. Whole-study findings and limits: In this cohort, only blood was sampled, and tissue repertoires likely differ. Compared with memory subsets, naive subsets generally had larger estimated richness. Genetic and exposure-history diversity was limited by the small donor number.

Points on this clone: No antigen is known for it.

The method was immunoSEQ multiplex PCR; TCRdb's version includes in-frame clones alone and lacks a portion of them. The table has over 700,000 clones, approximately 72% seen once. The sequence derives from a woman in her thirties in good health. The sequencing input was memory CD4+ T cells sorted from blood. As to subset: CD45RA-negative fraction.

The CDR3 reads CASSDMGQGLIQPQHF. DNA for the CDR3: TGCGCCAGCAGTGACATGGGACAGGGGTTGATTCAGCCCCAGCATTTT. This chain links TRBV10-2 with TRBJ1-5, with 10 positions matching TRBD1. Germline CDR1 is WSHSY and CDR2 is SAAADI. The CDR3 spans 16 residues. Germline trimming cut 3 bases from V and 6 bases from J; bases unmatched to any gene: 8.